A selection of T cell receptor beta chains follows, all from one sample in a study of CD8+CD57+ T cells in acquired aplastic anemia. From the reads, TCRdb called clonotypes with MiXCR, one entry per CDR3 protein. The sample yields some 130,000 distinct CDR3 sequences, 48% seen once. The sequencing sample was made of sorted CD4+, CD8+, or CD8+CD57+ T cells (not recorded which) from PBMCs. Receptor source: a human donor in good health, serving as a control. Both conserved end residues are part of each CDR3. The order of the fields is V gene, CDR3 length, J gene, CDR3 protein.

>TRBV11-2|16|TRBJ2-2
CASRRGPPTNTGELFF
>TRBV12-3/TRBV12-4|14|TRBJ2-1
CASSSSWTHNEQFF
>TRBV24-1|17|TRBJ2-3
CATSETSGGIGTDTQYF
>TRBV4-1|16|TRBJ2-7
CASSQVSLAAGGEQYF
>TRBV20-1|19|TRBJ2-5
CSAISFLGLAGGPQETQYF
>TRBV2|16|TRBJ1-5
CASSGEGRGHNQPQHF
>TRBV20-1|16|TRBJ1-2
CSASRQGGFANYGYTF
>TRBV2|13|TRBJ2-2
CAGGTSRTGELFF
>TRBV7-2|14|TRBJ1-5
CASSATSGNQPQHF
>TRBV12-5|16|TRBJ1-1
CASGLVLGQPNTEAFF
>TRBV6-2/TRBV6-3|15|TRBJ1-6
CASSYNGQGNSPLHF
>TRBV7-2|13|TRBJ2-7
CASSLGVPYEQYF
>TRBV2|16|TRBJ2-2
CASSEGREINTGELFF
>TRBV2|14|TRBJ2-5
CASSLTGGGQPQYF
>TRBV19|14|TRBJ2-5
CASSEKPLQETQYF
>TRBV9|14|TRBJ2-7
CASSVVDSSYEQYF
>TRBV2|11|TRBJ2-2
CASTGSGELFF
>TRBV6-1|15|TRBJ1-2
CASSATREGAGGYTF
>TRBV19|15|TRBJ1-4
CASSIGTGANEKLFF
>TRBV7-2|13|TRBJ1-2
CASEGARYYGYTF
>TRBV29-1|16|TRBJ2-3
CSVSVTSGGAGDTQYF
>TRBV5-8|14|TRBJ2-3
CASSLRQGTDTQYF
>TRBV25-1|12|TRBJ1-1
CASSGRQHEAFF
>TRBV9|14|TRBJ2-7
CASSVGVPAYEQYF
>TRBV10-3|16|TRBJ1-1
CAISEKGNVRGTEAFF
>TRBV20-1|19|TRBJ2-5
CSARRKETSGGGRQETQYF
>TRBV15|12|TRBJ2-5
CATSRNGETQYF